A selection of T cell receptor beta chains follows, all from one sample in a study of long-term antiretroviral therapy in people with HIV. TCRdb's copy holds only in-frame clones and misses some; the assay was immunoSEQ multiplex PCR. Found here are fewer than 25,000 clones, approximately 88% of them singletons; the top ten hold about 9%. Sequencing was performed on unsorted PBMCs, taken 1.8 years before starting antiretroviral therapy. These receptors all stem from a man between 45 and 60 years old with HIV. The CDR3 runs from the conserved cysteine through the conserved F or W. A D gene is named only where the DNA matches it firmly. A row's size may be missing; if present it is once, few, many or a size class.

v_call: TRBV23-1; d_call: TRBD1; j_call: TRBJ1-3; clone_size: .; cdr3_nt: TGCGCCACTGAGGGGGCGAGGGGAAACACCATATATTTT; cdr3_aa: CATEGARGNTIYF
v_call: TRBV6-5; d_call: .; j_call: TRBJ2-3; clone_size: .; cdr3_nt: TGTGCCAGCAGTTACACCAGAGGGAGGGATACGCAGTATTTT; cdr3_aa: CASSYTRGRDTQYF
v_call: TRBV29-1; d_call: .; j_call: TRBJ2-5; clone_size: .; cdr3_nt: TGCAGCGTTGAAGATAGGGTAGGGGGAGAGACCCAGTACTTC; cdr3_aa: CSVEDRVGGETQYF
v_call: TRBV7-9; d_call: .; j_call: TRBJ1-6; clone_size: .; cdr3_nt: TGTGCCAGCAGCACCGGGACGTGGGTTTCACCCCTCCACTTT; cdr3_aa: CASSTGTWVSPLHF
v_call: TRBV14; d_call: .; j_call: TRBJ2-1; clone_size: .; cdr3_nt: TGTGCCAGCAGCCTTGGCCTAGCGCAGTTCTTC; cdr3_aa: CASSLGLAQFF
v_call: TRBV7-9; d_call: .; j_call: TRBJ1-1; clone_size: .; cdr3_nt: TGTCGCCTGGACTGGAACACTGAAGCTTTCTTT; cdr3_aa: CRLDWNTEAFF
v_call: TRBV10-3; d_call: .; j_call: TRBJ1-2; clone_size: .; cdr3_nt: TGTGCCATCAGTGAGTCGCTCGAGTCCCCTCCGGGCTACACCTTC; cdr3_aa: CAISESLESPPGYTF
v_call: TRBV7-8; d_call: .; j_call: TRBJ2-7; clone_size: .; cdr3_nt: TGTGCCAGCAGCCCCGGGACTCGTCTGGGTGAGCAGTACTTC; cdr3_aa: CASSPGTRLGEQYF
v_call: TRBV5-1; d_call: .; j_call: TRBJ2-1; clone_size: .; cdr3_nt: TGCGCCAGCAGCTTGGAGGTAAACAATGAGCAGTTCTTC; cdr3_aa: CASSLEVNNEQFF
v_call: TRBV7-2; d_call: .; j_call: TRBJ1-3; clone_size: .; cdr3_nt: TGTGCCAGCAGCCCCGAACTGAGACGGGACTCTGGAAACACCATATATTTT; cdr3_aa: CASSPELRRDSGNTIYF
v_call: TRBV2; d_call: TRBD1; j_call: TRBJ2-6; clone_size: .; cdr3_nt: TGTGCCAGCAGCGCGACAGGGGCCTTCAGCTCTGGGGCCAACGTCCTGACTTTC; cdr3_aa: CASSATGAFSSGANVLTF
v_call: TRBV7-9; d_call: .; j_call: TRBJ2-3; clone_size: few; cdr3_nt: TGTGCCAGCAGCTTATGGCAGACTAGCACAGATACGCAGTATTTT; cdr3_aa: CASSLWQTSTDTQYF
v_call: TRBV11-3; d_call: .; j_call: TRBJ1-1; clone_size: .; cdr3_nt: TGTGCCAGCAGCACGACCCAACTCACTGAAGCTTTCTTT; cdr3_aa: CASSTTQLTEAFF
v_call: TRBV2; d_call: .; j_call: TRBJ2-4; clone_size: .; cdr3_nt: TGTGCCAGCAGTCCGGGACCCCACATTCAGTACTTC; cdr3_aa: CASSPGPHIQYF
v_call: TRBV30; d_call: .; j_call: TRBJ1-5; clone_size: .; cdr3_nt: TGTGCCTGGAGTGTCGAGGTTGGGCAGCCCCAGCATTTT; cdr3_aa: CAWSVEVGQPQHF
v_call: TRBV6-6; d_call: .; j_call: TRBJ1-1; clone_size: .; cdr3_nt: TGTGCCAGCAGTTATCAGACGGTGAACACTGAAGCTTTCTTT; cdr3_aa: CASSYQTVNTEAFF
v_call: TRBV4-3; d_call: TRBD1; j_call: TRBJ1-6; clone_size: .; cdr3_nt: TGCGCCAGCAGCCAACTGGGACAGATCACGGCACCCCTCCACTTT; cdr3_aa: CASSQLGQITAPLHF
v_call: TRBV11-3; d_call: .; j_call: TRBJ1-1; clone_size: .; cdr3_nt: TGTGCCAGCAGCTTATCACAGGGAACTGAAGCTTTCTTT; cdr3_aa: CASSLSQGTEAFF
v_call: TRBV5-1; d_call: .; j_call: TRBJ1-5; clone_size: .; cdr3_nt: TGCGCCAGCAGCTTGGGCCAGGGCCAGCCCCAGCATTTT; cdr3_aa: CASSLGQGQPQHF
v_call: TRBV7-2; d_call: TRBD2; j_call: TRBJ2-7; clone_size: .; cdr3_nt: TGTGCCAGCAGCCCTACGAGGCGGGGGTCGTGGGAGCAGTACTTC; cdr3_aa: CASSPTRRGSWEQYF
v_call: TRBV10-3; d_call: .; j_call: TRBJ1-2; clone_size: once; cdr3_nt: TGTGCCATCAGTGACAGGGCCCCGGAATCTTACTATGGCTACACCTTC; cdr3_aa: CAISDRAPESYYGYTF
v_call: TRBV7-9; d_call: .; j_call: TRBJ1-2; clone_size: .; cdr3_nt: TGTGCCAGCATCCAAACCGGGGTTTTAAATGGCTACACCTTC; cdr3_aa: CASIQTGVLNGYTF
v_call: TRBV10-1; d_call: .; j_call: TRBJ1-6; clone_size: few; cdr3_nt: TGCGCCAGCAGTGAGTCCTGGCAGGGTGTCCTCCACTTT; cdr3_aa: CASSESWQGVLHF
v_call: TRBV11-3; d_call: .; j_call: TRBJ2-5; clone_size: .; cdr3_nt: TGTGCCAGCAGCTTAGGGGCGTCACAAGAGACCCAGTACTTC; cdr3_aa: CASSLGASQETQYF
v_call: TRBV5-6; d_call: .; j_call: TRBJ2-5; clone_size: .; cdr3_nt: TGTGCCAGCAGCTCGCCAGGGGTGGGTGAGACCCAGTACTTC; cdr3_aa: CASSSPGVGETQYF
v_call: TRBV7-8; d_call: .; j_call: TRBJ1-2; clone_size: once; cdr3_nt: TGTGCCAGCAGCTTAGTGGGCCGGACTAACTATGGCTACACCTTC; cdr3_aa: CASSLVGRTNYGYTF
v_call: TRBV5-1; d_call: .; j_call: TRBJ2-5; clone_size: .; cdr3_nt: TGCGCCAGCAGCTTGTGGACGGGGGCCGACGGGGGGGAGACCCAGTACTTC; cdr3_aa: CASSLWTGADGGETQYF
v_call: TRBV5-5; d_call: TRBD2; j_call: TRBJ2-7; clone_size: .; cdr3_nt: TGTGCCAGCAGCTTGGTAGGTCTAGCGGGGACATCCTACGAGCAGTACTTC; cdr3_aa: CASSLVGLAGTSYEQYF
v_call: TRBV28; d_call: .; j_call: TRBJ2-7; clone_size: few; cdr3_nt: TGTGCCAGCAGTTTAAGGTACGAGCAGTACTTC; cdr3_aa: CASSLRYEQYF
v_call: TRBV18; d_call: .; j_call: TRBJ2-5; clone_size: .; cdr3_nt: TGTGCCAGCTCCTACCAGGGCGGAGAGACCCAGTACTTC; cdr3_aa: CASSYQGGETQYF
v_call: TRBV5-1; d_call: .; j_call: TRBJ2-3; clone_size: .; cdr3_nt: TGCGCCAGCAGCTTCGCCACTTCCTCGCTAACAGATACGCAGTATTTT; cdr3_aa: CASSFATSSLTDTQYF
v_call: TRBV7-9; d_call: TRBD1; j_call: TRBJ2-7; clone_size: few; cdr3_nt: TGTGCCAGCAGCCGAGGACAGGGCCTCTCCTACGAGCAGTACTTC; cdr3_aa: CASSRGQGLSYEQYF
v_call: TRBV7-9; d_call: .; j_call: TRBJ2-3; clone_size: .; cdr3_nt: TGTGCCAGCAGCTTAGAGTCCCCCCTAGATACGCAGTATTTT; cdr3_aa: CASSLESPLDTQYF
v_call: TRBV7-9; d_call: .; j_call: TRBJ1-2; clone_size: .; cdr3_nt: TGTGCCAGCAGCTTAGCAAGCAGCCATCATGGCTACACCTTC; cdr3_aa: CASSLASSHHGYTF
v_call: TRBV5-4; d_call: .; j_call: TRBJ1-1; clone_size: .; cdr3_nt: TGTGCCAGCAGCTTGAAGGGTAACACTGAAGCTTTCTTT; cdr3_aa: CASSLKGNTEAFF
v_call: TRBV29-1; d_call: .; j_call: TRBJ1-2; clone_size: few; cdr3_nt: TGCAGCGCCGCAGACTATGGCTACACCTTC; cdr3_aa: CSAADYGYTF
v_call: TRBV4-3; d_call: .; j_call: TRBJ2-7; clone_size: .; cdr3_nt: TGCGCCAGCAGCCCTAACACAGGGTTTTCAGGGCAGTACTTC; cdr3_aa: CASSPNTGFSGQYF
v_call: TRBV30; d_call: .; j_call: TRBJ1-6; clone_size: .; cdr3_nt: TGTGCCTGGACGCCTCGTTCAGGTTATAATTCACCCCTCCACTTT; cdr3_aa: CAWTPRSGYNSPLHF
v_call: TRBV19; d_call: .; j_call: TRBJ2-7; clone_size: .; cdr3_nt: TGTGCCAGTAGTATCAGCAGGGCCTCCTACGAGCAGTACTTC; cdr3_aa: CASSISRASYEQYF
v_call: TRBV7-8; d_call: TRBD2; j_call: TRBJ2-1; clone_size: .; cdr3_nt: TGTGCCAGCAGCTTATCCTGGGGTCCGCCTAGCGGGGGTCAGGATGAGCAGTTCTTC; cdr3_aa: CASSLSWGPPSGGQDEQFF
v_call: TRBV7-8; d_call: TRBD2; j_call: TRBJ2-1; clone_size: .; cdr3_nt: TGTGCCAGCAGCCTAGGACTAGCGGGGTACAATGAGCAGTTCTTC; cdr3_aa: CASSLGLAGYNEQFF
v_call: TRBV6-1; d_call: .; j_call: TRBJ2-7; clone_size: .; cdr3_nt: TGTGCCAGCGCCCTGACAGGATCCTACGAGCAGTACTTC; cdr3_aa: CASALTGSYEQYF
v_call: TRBV4-3; d_call: .; j_call: TRBJ2-2; clone_size: .; cdr3_nt: TGCGCCAGCAGCCGCTCTAGAGGAGCTTACACCGGGGAGCTGTTTTTT; cdr3_aa: CASSRSRGAYTGELFF
v_call: TRBV19; d_call: TRBD2; j_call: TRBJ2-7; clone_size: few; cdr3_nt: TGTGCCAGTAGTATAACGAGCGGGATCTCCGAGCAGTACTTC; cdr3_aa: CASSITSGISEQYF
v_call: TRBV27; d_call: .; j_call: TRBJ2-7; clone_size: .; cdr3_nt: TGTGCCAGCAGTCCAAAGCCCTACAGGGAGGGGGGCTACGAGCAGTACTTC; cdr3_aa: CASSPKPYREGGYEQYF
v_call: TRBV5-1; d_call: .; j_call: TRBJ2-3; clone_size: .; cdr3_nt: TGCGCCAGCCACCCACTAGCCGTGAGCACAGATACGCAGTATTTT; cdr3_aa: CASHPLAVSTDTQYF
v_call: TRBV10-3; d_call: .; j_call: TRBJ2-7; clone_size: .; cdr3_nt: TGTGCCATCAGTGAGTCGACAGACGGGGCCTACGAGCAGTACTTC; cdr3_aa: CAISESTDGAYEQYF
v_call: TRBV5-4; d_call: .; j_call: TRBJ2-7; clone_size: few; cdr3_nt: TGTGCTAGCGGCCGGACCCGGGGGAGCTCCTACGAGCAGTACTTC; cdr3_aa: CASGRTRGSSYEQYF
v_call: TRBV19; d_call: TRBD1; j_call: TRBJ2-1; clone_size: .; cdr3_nt: TGTGCCAGTAGTTTAGGGACAGGGGCCTACAATGAGCAGTTCTTC; cdr3_aa: CASSLGTGAYNEQFF
v_call: TRBV14; d_call: TRBD2; j_call: TRBJ2-3; clone_size: .; cdr3_nt: TGTGCCAGCAGCCAAACCGGGGGGATTCCTCAAGATACGCAGTATTTT; cdr3_aa: CASSQTGGIPQDTQYF
v_call: TRBV9; d_call: .; j_call: TRBJ1-6; clone_size: .; cdr3_nt: TGTGCCAGCTCGTGGGCAAGTGGTTCACCCCTCCACTTT; cdr3_aa: CASSWASGSPLHF
v_call: TRBV2; d_call: TRBD2; j_call: TRBJ2-2; clone_size: once; cdr3_nt: TGTGCCAGCAGTGGGGTAGCGGGCTACACCGGGGAGCTGTTTTTT; cdr3_aa: CASSGVAGYTGELFF
v_call: TRBV30; d_call: .; j_call: TRBJ1-5; clone_size: .; cdr3_nt: TGTGCCTGGAGTGCCTCTAGACACCAGAATAGCAATCAGCCCCAGCATTTT; cdr3_aa: CAWSASRHQNSNQPQHF
v_call: TRBV10-3; d_call: TRBD1; j_call: TRBJ2-5; clone_size: .; cdr3_nt: TGTGCCATCAGGCCGGACAGGGTTCAAGAGACCCAGTACTTC; cdr3_aa: CAIRPDRVQETQYF
v_call: TRBV7-7; d_call: .; j_call: TRBJ2-7; clone_size: .; cdr3_nt: TGTGCCAGCAGCCAGGACTTTTCCTACGAGCAGTACTTC; cdr3_aa: CASSQDFSYEQYF